Listed here is a single TCR beta chain. Its binding antigen is unknown. No clone much larger than this one lies a single base away; base qualities are absent. This sample was included in a study of control samples from healthy donors and cancer patients (dated by TCRdb to the early 2020s). Its CDR3 holds 17 amino acids, cysteine through phenylalanine. Only the CDR3 region is kept as DNA, spanning 51 bases read in frame from base 1. CDR1 and CDR2, looked up from the germline V gene, are SGHTS and YDEGEE. V sheds 0 bases and J sheds 0 bases, leaving 15 bases between their ends. Library creation used the immunoSEQ multiplex PCR assay. Here the immuneACCESS table is served through TCRdb, limited to in-frame sequences with V and J called. Missing clones are a known gap in these copies; in checked studies unresolved V genes cover under half, and the rest lacks a known reason. The sample contains about 30,000 clones, 91% of them found a single time. The ten top clones hold about 12% of the sample.

Material: PBMCs. The receptor's source is a man in his fifties with lung cancer. The chain links TRBV5-8 with TRBJ2-5; the D gene lacks a confident call. In nucleotide form, the sequence is TGTGCCAGCAGCTTGGCCCACTACACGGTATACCAAGAGACCCAGTACTTC. It translates as CASSLAHYTVYQETQYF.